This passage covers 17 T cell receptor beta chains from one sample sequenced in a study of T-cell reconstitution after alpha-beta-depleted transplantation in children. Unique molecular identifiers featured in how the TCRbeta library was prepared. Each CDR3 protein gets one entry after TCRdb re-called the PCR reads with MiXCR. The table has around 72,000 distinct CDR3 sequences, roughly 4.9% seen once. Sequencing was performed on PBMCs, mostly from graft donor cells, taken 180 days after TCRalphabeta/CD19-depleted stem cell transplant. The receptors derive from a boy younger than two who had a stem cell transplant for acute myeloid leukemia, so the T cells may come from the graft donor.

This clonotype was counted ten times or more. The chain links TRBV12-3 or TRBV12-4 to TRBJ1-6, with 7 positions matching TRBD1. After removal of 6 bases from V and 7 bases from J, the junction contained 6 bases not matched to a gene. The CDR3 length is 14 residues. The CDR3 DNA follows: TGTGCCAGCAGCCTCCAGGGGGTAAATTCACCCCTCCACTTT. It is translated as CASSLQGVNSPLHF.

This clonotype has a count of ten or more. V is TRBV7-8 and J is TRBJ2-5; D might be TRBD1 (6 bases). Deletions cut 4 bases from V and 3 bases from J, with 12 bases between. This CDR3 is built from 14 residues. The V gene's germline CDR1 is SGHVS and CDR2 FQNEAQ. The DNA of the CDR3 is TGTGCCAGCAGCTCCCGGGACACGGAAGAGACCCAGTACTTC. Translating gives CASSSRDTEETQYF.

There are many counts of this clonotype. This chain joins TRBV11-2 and TRBJ1-2; tentative D call: TRBD1 (5 bases). Germline CDR1 is SGHAT and CDR2 is FQNNGV. The CDR3 has 15 amino acids. V lost 4 bases to trimming and J lost 8 bases, with 20 bases between them. CDR3 in amino acids: CASSYPRGEIEGYTF. The CDR3 DNA reads TGTGCCAGCAGCTACCCCCGGGGGGAAATAGAGGGCTACACCTTC.

This clonotype has at least ten counts. V is TRBV12-3 or TRBV12-4 and J is TRBJ2-6; D unresolved. This CDR3 region has 13 residues. V was cut by 9 bases and J by 0 bases, with 6 bases left in between. Written as DNA, the CDR3 is TGTGCCAGTATGAGCTCTGGGGCCAACGTCCTGACTTTC. Translating it yields CASMSSGANVLTF.

This clonotype was picked up many times. This rearrangement joins TRBV4-1 to TRBJ2-1; 7 nucleotides line up with TRBD1. The germline V gene encodes CDR1 MGHRA and CDR2 YSYEKL. The CDR3 covers 12 residues. V was clipped by 4 bases and J by 7 bases; unmatched bases: 1. CDR3 in amino acids: CASSPTGNEQFF. The CDR3 coding sequence is TGCGCCAGCAGCCCGACAGGGAATGAGCAGTTCTTC.

This clonotype has more than one count but fewer than ten. This rearrangement joins TRBV7-9 to TRBJ2-2; D remains ambiguous. Germline lookup yields CDR1 SEHNR and CDR2 FQNEAQ (reference sequence). This CDR3 is built from 11 residues. Trimming cost V 9 bases and J 6 bases, with 8 bases left between them. The DNA of the CDR3 is TGTGCCAGTTATGGAGCCGGGGAGCTGTTTTTT. Translated, it gives CASYGAGELFF.

This clonotype was counted many times. The gene calls are TRBV15 and TRBJ2-3; D could derive from TRBD1 or TRBD2 (5 bases each). Germline CDR1 and CDR2: LNHNV and YYDKDF (reference sequence). This CDR3 is 16 amino acids long. Trimming removed 6 bases at V and 0 bases at J, with 16 bases between. The CDR3 DNA reads TGTGCCACCAGAAAGAGATCCGGGGCTAGCACAGATACGCAGTATTTT. Protein sequence: CATRKRSGASTDTQYF.

This clonotype has ten or more counts. The chain recombines TRBV12-3 or TRBV12-4 with TRBJ2-7; possibly TRBD2 for D (7 bases). With 6 bases removed from V and 6 bases from J, the gap between germline ends came to 15 bases. The CDR3 runs to 13 residues. DNA of the CDR3: TGTGCCAGCAGCTTTGGGGGGGCGGGCGAGCAGTACTTC. Its translation: CASSFGGAGEQYF.

The table lists this clonotype with many counts. The chain links TRBV12-3 or TRBV12-4 to TRBJ2-3; 8 nucleotides match TRBD1. With V trimmed by 7 bases and J by 5 bases, 8 bases remained unmatched. The CDR3 runs to 14 residues. CDR3 sequence: CASTPRQGIDTQYF. The CDR3 DNA follows: TGTGCCAGCACCCCTCGACAGGGGATAGATACGCAGTATTTT.

The CDR3 DNA is TGCGCCAGCAGCTGGGACAGCACAGATACGCAGTATTTT. This encodes CASSWDSTDTQYF. The V and J genes are TRBV10-1 and TRBJ2-3; D may be TRBD1 or TRBD2 (5 bases each). Germline V gives CDR1 WNHNN, CDR2 SYGVQD (reference sequence). V was cut by 6 bases and J by 0 bases, with 7 bases left in between. The CDR3 is 13 amino acids.

This clonotype came up many times. The chain is built from TRBV7-9 and TRBJ2-7, with no clear D. Germline values: CDR1 SEHNR, CDR2 FQNEAQ (reference sequence). Deletions cut 3 bases from V and 3 bases from J, with 6 bases between. The CDR3 runs to 12 residues. CDR3 sequence reads: CASSLNSYEQYV. The CDR3 bases are TGTGCCAGCAGCTTGAATAGCTACGAGCAGTACGTC.

This clonotype was detected many times. This chain uses TRBV6-5 with TRBJ1-3, with TRBD1 matching over 7 bases. Germline V lookup: CDR1 MNHEY, CDR2 SVGAGI. V shed 4 bases and J 4 bases; nucleotides not matched to a gene: 10. This CDR3 region has 16 residues. The CDR3 protein is CASSSFQTGPGNTIYF. CDR3 sequence (DNA): TGTGCCAGCAGTTCCTTTCAGACAGGGCCAGGAAACACCATATATTTT.

In its sample, this clonotype was seen many times. The chain is built from TRBV6-2 or TRBV6-3 and TRBJ2-1, with D unresolved. Trimming cost V 0 bases and J 4 bases, with 16 bases left between them. Germline loops: CDR1 MNHEY, CDR2 SVGEGT. The CDR3 is made up of 17 amino acids. The CDR3 here is CASSYSVSFLAYNEQFF. The CDR3 coding sequence is TGTGCCAGCAGTTACTCGGTGAGCTTCCTTGCTTACAATGAGCAGTTCTTC.

The sample holds many counts of this clonotype. This chain uses TRBV7-8 with TRBJ1-2; D might be TRBD1 (6 bases). V was trimmed by 5 bases and J by 0 bases, leaving 13 bases between them. Germline V gene data show CDR1 as SGHVS and CDR2 as FQNEAQ. The CDR3 length is 15 residues. The CDR3 loop is CASSALTGANYGYTF. The CDR3 DNA sequence: TGTGCCAGCAGCGCCCTGACAGGAGCTAACTATGGCTACACCTTC.

This clonotype was seen at least ten times. V gene TRBV3-1 combines with J gene TRBJ1-2; D call uncertain. The V end lost 0 bases, the J end lost 4 bases, and 6 bases lay between the germline ends. CDR3 size: 13 residues. Germline CDR1 reads LGHDT; CDR2 reads YNNKEL (reference sequence). CDR3 sequence: CASSQERTYGYTF. CDR3 DNA sequence: TGTGCCAGCAGCCAAGAGAGAACCTATGGCTACACCTTC.

At least ten counts were recorded for this clonotype. This sequence joins TRBV20-1 and TRBJ1-6; weak D call: TRBD1 (5 bases). The germline V and J ends were trimmed by 3 bases and 0 bases, with 12 bases remaining between them. From germline, CDR1 is DFQATT and CDR2 SNEGSKA (reference sequence). This CDR3 contains 16 residues. CDR3 sequence: CSASNRPGSYNSPLHF. The CDR3 DNA reads TGCAGTGCTAGTAACAGGCCCGGCTCCTATAATTCACCCCTCCACTTT.

This clonotype was seen many times. The rearrangement links TRBV10-3 to TRBJ2-7, with unresolved D. The CDR3 is 13 residues long. Per germline, CDR1 ENHRY and CDR2 SYGVKD. V was shortened by 3 bases and J by 1 base, with 7 bases between the two germline ends. In nucleotides, the CDR3 is TGTGCCATCAGTGACAAAGGGTCCTACGAGCAGTACTTC. Amino acids: CAISDKGSYEQYF.